These T cell receptor beta chains were read from a single sample in a study of early T cells in non-severe SARS-CoV-2 infection. TCRdb called the 5' RACE reads again in MiXCR, with one record for every CDR3 protein. The table records some 50,000 distinct CDR3 sequences, over 5% of them present only once. Material: whole blood. Receptors originate from an adult who was a healthcare worker with PCR-confirmed SARS-CoV-2 infection or an uninfected control (not recorded which). The CDR3 runs from the conserved cysteine through the conserved F or W. The order of the fields is D gene, V gene, clone size, J gene, CDR3 DNA, CDR3 protein. D genes are given only for firm matches. Expanded clones get a size class; other rows say once, few or many, or leave the size out.

D: -
V: TRBV11-3
size: many
J: TRBJ2-5
DNA: TGTGCCAGCAGCTTATTGGGTCGGAGCGACGAGACCCAGTACTTC
CDR3: CASSLLGRSDETQYF

D: TRBD2
V: TRBV13
size: many
J: TRBJ2-5
DNA: TGTGCCAGCAGCTTAGGCTCGCGGGGGGGTCAAGAGACCCAGTACTTC
CDR3: CASSLGSRGGQETQYF

D: -
V: TRBV5-1
size: many
J: TRBJ1-2
DNA: TGCGCCAGCAGCTTGGGTTACGGCTATGGCTACACCTTC
CDR3: CASSLGYGYGYTF

D: -
V: TRBV6-8
size: many
J: TRBJ2-3
DNA: TGTGCCAGCATCTACCTGGTTTTCACAGATACGCAGTATTTT
CDR3: CASIYLVFTDTQYF

D: TRBD1
V: TRBV27
size: few
J: TRBJ2-5
DNA: TGTGCCAGCAGAAGAGACAGGGTAGCCGAGACCCAGTACTTC
CDR3: CASRRDRVAETQYF

D: -
V: TRBV7-7
size: many
J: TRBJ2-5
DNA: TGTGCCAGCAGCCCCGGGACCTTAAAAGAGACCCAGTACTTC
CDR3: CASSPGTLKETQYF

D: -
V: TRBV29-1
size: many
J: TRBJ2-7
DNA: TGCAGCGTTGGACTACAGGCTTCCTACGAGCAGTACTTC
CDR3: CSVGLQASYEQYF

D: TRBD1
V: TRBV3-1
size: many
J: TRBJ1-6
DNA: TGTGCCAGCAGCCAAGGGGACAGGGGGAGACCCCTCCACTTT
CDR3: CASSQGDRGRPLHF

D: TRBD2
V: TRBV23-1
size: few
J: TRBJ2-1
DNA: TGCGCCAGCAGTCAATCAGGCCCTAGCGGGGGCAATGAGCAGTTCTTC
CDR3: CASSQSGPSGGNEQFF

D: -
V: TRBV19
size: many
J: TRBJ2-7
DNA: TGTGCCAGTAGTCAGGGAATCAGCTCCTACGAGCAGTACTTC
CDR3: CASSQGISSYEQYF

D: TRBD2
V: TRBV27
size: many
J: TRBJ2-1
DNA: TGTGCCAGCAGTTCCCGTGGGAGGGGAGGCAATGAGCAGTTCTTC
CDR3: CASSSRGRGGNEQFF

D: -
V: TRBV6-5
size: -
J: TRBJ2-1
DNA: TGTGCCAGCAGTTACTCGCTCTATCCACCATACAATGAGCAGTTCTTC
CDR3: CASSYSLYPPYNEQFF

D: TRBD2
V: TRBV6-5
size: many
J: TRBJ2-2
DNA: TGTGCCAGCAGCCCCTTTTACCCTAGCGGGAGGGTCCTCAACGATCTGAACACCGGGGAGCTGTTTTTT
CDR3: CASSPFYPSGRVLNDLNTGELFF

D: -
V: TRBV7-9
size: many
J: TRBJ2-4
DNA: TGTGCCAGCAGCTCCCCTCCGGGGAACATTCAGTACTTC
CDR3: CASSSPPGNIQYF

D: TRBD1
V: TRBV6-1
size: many
J: TRBJ1-5
DNA: TGTGCCAGCAGAAAACTACAGGGGGCCGGCAATCAGCCCCAGCATTTT
CDR3: CASRKLQGAGNQPQHF

D: TRBD1
V: TRBV5-1
size: -
J: TRBJ2-2
DNA: TGCGCCAGCAGCTACGCCGGGACAGGGGTTGGCGGGGAGCTGTTTTTT
CDR3: CASSYAGTGVGGELFF

D: TRBD2
V: TRBV20-1
size: many
J: TRBJ2-1
DNA: TGCAGTGCTAGAGGTGGGACTAGTGTCAATGAGCAGTTCTTC
CDR3: CSARGGTSVNEQFF

D: TRBD1
V: TRBV7-8
size: -
J: TRBJ1-1
DNA: TGTGCCAGCAGCTCAACAGGGGTGAACACTGAAGCTTTCTTT
CDR3: CASSSTGVNTEAFF

D: -
V: TRBV7-9
size: few
J: TRBJ2-1
DNA: TGTGCCAGCAGCTTAGGCCCTAACCCGTACAATGAGCAGTTCTTC
CDR3: CASSLGPNPYNEQFF

D: TRBD1
V: TRBV7-9
size: -
J: TRBJ2-5
DNA: TGTGCCAGCAGCTTAGCCGGACAGGGGGCAGAGACCCAGTACTTC
CDR3: CASSLAGQGAETQYF

D: -
V: TRBV5-6
size: many
J: TRBJ2-3
DNA: TGTGCCAGCAGCTTGGGCTCCCCAGATACGCAGTATTTT
CDR3: CASSLGSPDTQYF

D: TRBD1
V: TRBV2
size: many
J: TRBJ1-5
DNA: TGTGCCAGCAAACCCGACAGGGTTGGTGGCAATCAGCCCCAGCATTTT
CDR3: CASKPDRVGGNQPQHF

D: TRBD1
V: TRBV7-6
size: -
J: TRBJ2-3
DNA: TGTGCCAGCAGCTTGGGCTCGGGACAGGGGATGACAGATACGCAGTATTTT
CDR3: CASSLGSGQGMTDTQYF

D: TRBD1
V: TRBV7-2
size: -
J: TRBJ2-7
DNA: TGTGCCAGCAGGGACCGGACAGGGGGCTACGAGCAGTACTTC
CDR3: CASRDRTGGYEQYF

D: -
V: TRBV6-1
size: many
J: TRBJ1-5
DNA: TGTGCCAGCAGCTTGGTACCAGACAATCAGCCCCAGCATTTT
CDR3: CASSLVPDNQPQHF